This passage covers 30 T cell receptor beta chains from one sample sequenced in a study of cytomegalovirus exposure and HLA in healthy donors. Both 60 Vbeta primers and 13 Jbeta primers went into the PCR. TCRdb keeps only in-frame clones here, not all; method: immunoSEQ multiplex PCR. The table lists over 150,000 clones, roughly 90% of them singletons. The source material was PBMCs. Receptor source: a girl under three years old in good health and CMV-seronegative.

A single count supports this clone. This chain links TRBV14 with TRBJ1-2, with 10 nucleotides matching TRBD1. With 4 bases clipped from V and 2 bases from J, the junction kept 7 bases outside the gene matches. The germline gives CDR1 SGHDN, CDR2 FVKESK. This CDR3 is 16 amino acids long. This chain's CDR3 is CASSRGTGVLNYGYTF. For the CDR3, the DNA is TGTGCCAGCAGCCGTGGGACAGGGGTTCTCAACTATGGCTACACCTTC.

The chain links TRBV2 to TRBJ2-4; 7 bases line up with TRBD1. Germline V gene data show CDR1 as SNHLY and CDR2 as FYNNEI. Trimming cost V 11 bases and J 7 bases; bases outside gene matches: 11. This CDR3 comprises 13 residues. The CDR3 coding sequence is TGTGCCGGAAGCCTGACAGGGATGAACATTCAGTACTTC. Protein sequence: CAGSLTGMNIQYF. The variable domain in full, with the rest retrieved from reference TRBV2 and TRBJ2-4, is EPEVTQTPSHQVTQMGQEVILRCVPISNHLYFYWYRQILGQKVEFLVSFYNNEISEKSEIFDDQFSVERPDGSNFTLKIRSTKLEDSAMYFCAGSLTGMNIQYFGAGTRLSVL.

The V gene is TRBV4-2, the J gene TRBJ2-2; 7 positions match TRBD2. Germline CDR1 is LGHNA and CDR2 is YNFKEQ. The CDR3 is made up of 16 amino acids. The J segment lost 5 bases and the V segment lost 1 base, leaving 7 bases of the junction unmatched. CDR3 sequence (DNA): TGTGCCAGCAGCCAAGGGGACTATCAAGGGACCGGGGAGCTGTTTTTT. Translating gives CASSQGDYQGTGELFF.

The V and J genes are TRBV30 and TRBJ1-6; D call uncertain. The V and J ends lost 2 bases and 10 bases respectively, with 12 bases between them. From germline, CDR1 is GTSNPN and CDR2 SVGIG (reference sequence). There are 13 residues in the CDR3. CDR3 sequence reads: CAWSMIVVSPLHF. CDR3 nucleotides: TGTGCCTGGAGTATGATAGTAGTATCACCCCTCCACTTT.

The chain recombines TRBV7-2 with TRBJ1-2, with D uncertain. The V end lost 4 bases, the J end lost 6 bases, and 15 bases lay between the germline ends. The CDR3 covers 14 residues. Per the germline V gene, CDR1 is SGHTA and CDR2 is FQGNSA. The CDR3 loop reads CASSSQPGNHGYTF. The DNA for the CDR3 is TGTGCCAGCAGCTCCCAGCCGGGGAACCATGGCTACACCTTC.

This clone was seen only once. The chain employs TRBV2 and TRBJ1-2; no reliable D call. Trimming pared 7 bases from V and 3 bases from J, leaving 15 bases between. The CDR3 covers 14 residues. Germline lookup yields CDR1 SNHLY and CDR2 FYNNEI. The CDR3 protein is CASTLDGVYYGYTF. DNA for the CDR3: TGTGCCAGCACCTTAGACGGGGTCTACTATGGCTACACCTTC.

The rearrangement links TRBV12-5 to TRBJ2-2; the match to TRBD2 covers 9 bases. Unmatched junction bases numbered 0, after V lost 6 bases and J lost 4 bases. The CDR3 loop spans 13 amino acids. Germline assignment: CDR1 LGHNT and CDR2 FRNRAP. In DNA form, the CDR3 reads TGTGCTAGTGGGACTAGCGGCACCGGGGAGCTGTTTTTT. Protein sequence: CASGTSGTGELFF.

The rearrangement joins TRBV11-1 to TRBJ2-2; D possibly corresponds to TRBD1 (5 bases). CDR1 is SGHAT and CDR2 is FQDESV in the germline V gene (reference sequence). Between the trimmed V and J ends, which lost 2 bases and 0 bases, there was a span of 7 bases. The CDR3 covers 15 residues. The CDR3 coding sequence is TGTGCCAGCAGCTTAACCAGGGCGAACACCGGGGAGCTGTTTTTT. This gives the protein CASSLTRANTGELFF.

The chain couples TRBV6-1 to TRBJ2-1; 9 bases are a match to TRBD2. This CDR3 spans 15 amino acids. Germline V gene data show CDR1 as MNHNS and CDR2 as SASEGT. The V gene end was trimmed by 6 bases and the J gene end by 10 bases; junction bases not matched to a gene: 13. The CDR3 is CASSRMRGGDLEQFF. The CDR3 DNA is TGTGCCAGCAGCCGGATGCGGGGGGGGGATTTGGAGCAGTTCTTC.

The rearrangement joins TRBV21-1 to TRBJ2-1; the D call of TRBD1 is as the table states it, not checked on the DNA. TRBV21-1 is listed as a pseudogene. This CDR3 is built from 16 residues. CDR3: CASSKNNRGRGNEQFF. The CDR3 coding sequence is TGTGCCAGCAGCAAAAATAACAGGGGGCGAGGCAATGAGCAGTTCTTC.

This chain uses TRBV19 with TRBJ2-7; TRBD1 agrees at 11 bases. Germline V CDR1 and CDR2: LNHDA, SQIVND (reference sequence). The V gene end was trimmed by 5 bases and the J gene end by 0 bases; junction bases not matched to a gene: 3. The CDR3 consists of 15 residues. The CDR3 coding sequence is TGTGCCAGTAGTCCGGGGACAGGGGGCTCCTACGAGCAGTACTTC. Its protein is CASSPGTGGSYEQYF.

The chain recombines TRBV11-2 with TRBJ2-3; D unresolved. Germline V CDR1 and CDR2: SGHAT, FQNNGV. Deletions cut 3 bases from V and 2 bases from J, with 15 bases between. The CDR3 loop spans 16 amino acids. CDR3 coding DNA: TGTGCCAGCAGCTTTAATCCGTCCGGTTTCACAGATACGCAGTATTTT. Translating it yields CASSFNPSGFTDTQYF.

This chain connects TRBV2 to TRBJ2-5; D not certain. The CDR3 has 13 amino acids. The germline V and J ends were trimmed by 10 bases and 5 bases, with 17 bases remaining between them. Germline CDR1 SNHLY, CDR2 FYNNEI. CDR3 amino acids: CATLEEQSETQYF. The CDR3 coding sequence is TGTGCCACCTTAGAAGAACAGTCGGAGACCCAGTACTTC.

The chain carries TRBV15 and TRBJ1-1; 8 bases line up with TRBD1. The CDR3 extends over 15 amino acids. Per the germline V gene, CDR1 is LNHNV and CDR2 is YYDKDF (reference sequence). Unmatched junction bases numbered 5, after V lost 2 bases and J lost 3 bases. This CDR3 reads CATSRLLQGDTEAFF. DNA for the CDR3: TGTGCCACCAGCAGATTATTACAGGGGGACACTGAAGCTTTCTTT.

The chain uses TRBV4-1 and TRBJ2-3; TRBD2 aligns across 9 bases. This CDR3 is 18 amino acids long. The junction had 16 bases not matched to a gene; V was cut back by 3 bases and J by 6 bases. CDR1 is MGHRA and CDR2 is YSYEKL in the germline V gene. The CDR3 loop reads CASSHPSEGSGSGDTQYF. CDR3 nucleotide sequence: TGCGCCAGCAGCCACCCCTCGGAGGGTAGCGGGAGTGGGGATACGCAGTATTTT.

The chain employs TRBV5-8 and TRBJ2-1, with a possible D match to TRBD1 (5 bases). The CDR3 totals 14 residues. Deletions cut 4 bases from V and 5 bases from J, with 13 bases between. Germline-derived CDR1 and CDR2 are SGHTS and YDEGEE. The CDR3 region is CASSRDQGNNEQFF. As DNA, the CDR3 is TGTGCCAGCAGCCGAGACCAGGGCAACAATGAGCAGTTCTTC.

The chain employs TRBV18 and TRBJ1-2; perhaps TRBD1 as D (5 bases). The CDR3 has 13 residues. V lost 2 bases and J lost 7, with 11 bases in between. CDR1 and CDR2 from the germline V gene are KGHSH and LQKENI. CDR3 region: CASSPVRGGGYTF. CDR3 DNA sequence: TGTGCCAGCTCACCAGTGAGGGGAGGTGGCTACACCTTC. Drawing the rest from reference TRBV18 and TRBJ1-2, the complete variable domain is NAGVMQNPRHLVRRRGQEARLRCSPMKGHSHVYWYRQLPEEGLKFMVYLQKENIIDESGMPKERFSAEFPKEGPSILRIQQVVRGDSAAYFCASSPVRGGGYTFGSGTRLTVV.

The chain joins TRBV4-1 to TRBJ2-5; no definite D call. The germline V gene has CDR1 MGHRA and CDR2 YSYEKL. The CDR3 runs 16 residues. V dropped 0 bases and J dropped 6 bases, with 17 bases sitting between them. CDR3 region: CASSQDRWAGMKTQYF. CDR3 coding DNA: TGCGCCAGCAGCCAAGATCGATGGGCAGGAATGAAGACCCAGTACTTC.

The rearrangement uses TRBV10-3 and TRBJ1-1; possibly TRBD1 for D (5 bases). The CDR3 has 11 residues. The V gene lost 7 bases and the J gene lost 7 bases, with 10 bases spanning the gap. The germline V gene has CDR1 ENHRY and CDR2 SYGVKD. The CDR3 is CAITQGLEAFF. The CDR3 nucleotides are TGTGCCATCACCCAGGGTCTTGAAGCTTTCTTT.

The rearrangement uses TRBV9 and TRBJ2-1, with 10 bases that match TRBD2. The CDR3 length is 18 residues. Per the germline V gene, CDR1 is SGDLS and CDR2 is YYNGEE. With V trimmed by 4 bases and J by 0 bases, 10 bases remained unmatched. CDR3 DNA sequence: TGTGCCAGCAGCCCCCGGAGTAGCGGGAGGAGCTCCTACAATGAGCAGTTCTTC. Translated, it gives CASSPRSSGRSSYNEQFF.

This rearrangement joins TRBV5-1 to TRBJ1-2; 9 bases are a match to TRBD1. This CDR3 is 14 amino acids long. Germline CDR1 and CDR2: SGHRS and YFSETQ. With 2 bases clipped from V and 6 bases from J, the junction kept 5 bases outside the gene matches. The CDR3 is CASSLQRTGDGYTF. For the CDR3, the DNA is TGCGCCAGCAGCTTACAAAGGACAGGGGATGGCTACACCTTC.

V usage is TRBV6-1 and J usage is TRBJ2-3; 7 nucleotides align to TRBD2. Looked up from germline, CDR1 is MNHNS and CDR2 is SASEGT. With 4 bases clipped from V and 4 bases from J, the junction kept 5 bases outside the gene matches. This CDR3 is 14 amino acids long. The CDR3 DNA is TGTGCCAGCAGTGCGACTAGCAATCCAGATACGCAGTATTTT. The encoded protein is CASSATSNPDTQYF.

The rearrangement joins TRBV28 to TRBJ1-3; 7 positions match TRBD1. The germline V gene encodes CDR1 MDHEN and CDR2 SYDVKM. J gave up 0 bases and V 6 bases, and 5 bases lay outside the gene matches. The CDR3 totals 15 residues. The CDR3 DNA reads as TGTGCCAGCAGCCCAGGGGGAACCTCTGGAAACACCATATATTTT. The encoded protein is CASSPGGTSGNTIYF.

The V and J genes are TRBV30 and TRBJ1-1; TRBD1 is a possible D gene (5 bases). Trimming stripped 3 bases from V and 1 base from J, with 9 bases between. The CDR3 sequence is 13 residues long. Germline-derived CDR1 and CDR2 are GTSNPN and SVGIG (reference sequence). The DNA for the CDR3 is TGTGCCTGGAGATTCCAGGGGAACACTGAAGCTTTCTTT. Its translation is CAWRFQGNTEAFF.

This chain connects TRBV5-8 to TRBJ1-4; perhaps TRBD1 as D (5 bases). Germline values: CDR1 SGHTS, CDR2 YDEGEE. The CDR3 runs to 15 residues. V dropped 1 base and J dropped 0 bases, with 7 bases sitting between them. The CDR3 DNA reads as TGTGCCAGCAGCTTGACAGGCGCAACTAATGAAAAACTGTTTTTT. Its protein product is CASSLTGATNEKLFF. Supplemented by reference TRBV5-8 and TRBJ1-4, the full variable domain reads EAGVTQSPTHLIKTRGQQATLRCSPISGHTSVYWYQQALGLGLQFLLWYDEGEERNRGNFPPRFSGRQFPNYSSELNVNALELEDSALYLCASSLTGATNEKLFFGSGTQLSVL.

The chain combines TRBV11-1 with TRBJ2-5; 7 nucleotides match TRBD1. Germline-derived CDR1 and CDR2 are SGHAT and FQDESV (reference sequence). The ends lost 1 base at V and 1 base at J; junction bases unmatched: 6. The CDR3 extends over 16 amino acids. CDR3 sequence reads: CASSLGGGPGQETQYF. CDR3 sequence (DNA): TGTGCCAGCAGCTTAGGAGGGGGCCCCGGCCAAGAGACCCAGTACTTC. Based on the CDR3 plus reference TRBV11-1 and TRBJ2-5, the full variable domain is EAEVAQSPRYKITEKSQAVAFWCDPISGHATLYWYRQILGQGPELLVQFQDESVVDDSQLPKDRFSAERLKGVDSTLKIQPAELGDSAMYLCASSLGGGPGQETQYFGPGTRLLVL.

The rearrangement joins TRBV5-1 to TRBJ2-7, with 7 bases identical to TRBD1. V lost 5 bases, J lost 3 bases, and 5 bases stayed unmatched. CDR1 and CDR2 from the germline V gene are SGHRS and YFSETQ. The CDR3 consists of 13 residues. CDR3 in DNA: TGCGCCAGCAGTACAGGGACAGTCTACGAGCAGTACTTC. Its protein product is CASSTGTVYEQYF.

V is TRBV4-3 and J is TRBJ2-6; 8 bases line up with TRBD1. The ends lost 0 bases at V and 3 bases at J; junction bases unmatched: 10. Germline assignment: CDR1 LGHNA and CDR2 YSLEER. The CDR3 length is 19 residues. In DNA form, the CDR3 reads TGCGCCAGCAGCCAAGATAGGGAGACAGGGGTAATTGGGGCCAACGTCCTGACTTTC. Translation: CASSQDRETGVIGANVLTF.

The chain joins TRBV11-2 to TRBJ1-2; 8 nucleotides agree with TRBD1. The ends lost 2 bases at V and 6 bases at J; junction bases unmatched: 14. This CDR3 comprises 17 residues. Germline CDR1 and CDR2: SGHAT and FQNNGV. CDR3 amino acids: CASSLPPDRVFPDGYTF. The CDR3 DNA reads TGTGCCAGCAGCTTACCGCCGGACAGGGTCTTTCCGGATGGCTACACCTTC.

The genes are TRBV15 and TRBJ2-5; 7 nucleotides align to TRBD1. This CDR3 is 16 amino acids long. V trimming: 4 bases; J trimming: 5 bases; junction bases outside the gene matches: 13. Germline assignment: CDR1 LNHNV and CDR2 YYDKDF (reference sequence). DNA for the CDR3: TGTGCCACCAGCACCGACCGAAGACAGGGATCGGAGACCCAGTACTTC. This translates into CATSTDRRQGSETQYF.